This entry features one T cell receptor beta chain sequence. The data were taken from a study of blood T cells in healthy people across ages. Collection of 9.5 to 10 milliliters of peripheral blood was performed for each donor. Isolated per sample were at least 6 million PBMCs. With each sample, at least 5.5 micrograms of total RNA were extracted. Trimming took 5 bases from V and 0 from J; bases not matched to a gene: 16. Germline assignment: CDR1 PRHDT and CDR2 FYEKMQ (reference sequence). The CDR3 runs to 19 residues. A J-beta primer mix and a sample-barcoded 5' primer were used in a second PCR of about 7 to 12 cycles. One entry per CDR3 protein, called by TCRdb with MiXCR from the 5' RACE reads. The sample carries around 1.5 million distinct CDR3 sequences, approximately 38% recorded once.

The sample consisted of blood. This receptor was taken from a young woman in good health. J is TRBJ2-3 and V is TRBV13; 8 positions agree with TRBD2. The CDR3 bases are TGTGCCAGCAGCCCCCCTCCCGCGGGGGGAACTCCCAGCACAGATACGCAGTATTTT. It codes for CASSPPPAGGTPSTDTQYF. Combining the CDR3 with reference TRBV13 and TRBJ2-3 gives the whole variable domain AAGVIQSPRHLIKEKRETATLKCYPIPRHDTVYWYQQGPGQDPQFLISFYEKMQSDKGSIPDRFSAQQFSDYHSELNMSSLELGDSALYFCASSPPPAGGTPSTDTQYFGPGTRLTVL.